The 24 T cell receptor beta chains in this list originate from one sample, sequenced in a study of cytomegalovirus exposure and HLA in healthy donors. Use of 60 Vbeta and 13 Jbeta primers characterized the PCR. The method was immunoSEQ multiplex PCR; TCRdb's version includes in-frame clones alone and lacks a portion of them. The data show 170,000 or so clones, about 85% seen once. Sequencing used PBMCs. Receptor source: a man between 18 and 35 years old in good health and CMV-seronegative.

In the case of this clone: An end of the junction differs from the germline gene, which may be a read error. The J gene is TRBJ1-2, the V gene TRBV2; D may be TRBD1 (5 bases). Germline CDR1 SNHLY, CDR2 FYNNEI. The CDR3 runs 11 residues. CDR3 sequence (DNA): TGTGCCAGCATCACAAACGGGGGACCGGCCTTC. Encoded protein: CASITNGGPAF.

The genes are TRBV2 and TRBJ1-2; a weak D match, TRBD1 (5 bases). Trimming stripped 2 bases from V and 8 bases from J, with 12 bases between. The CDR3 has 13 residues. Looked up from germline, CDR1 is SNHLY and CDR2 is FYNNEI. CDR3 nucleotides: TGTGCCAGCAGTGAATCAGGGTTGGGAGGCTACACCTTC. It yields the protein CASSESGLGGYTF.

This clone has just one count. The V call is TRBV6-5, the J call TRBJ2-1; D is possibly TRBD1 (6 bases). Germline CDR1 is MNHEY and CDR2 is SVGAGI. The V gene lost 8 bases and the J gene lost 0 bases, with 14 bases spanning the gap. The CDR3 is 15 amino acids. The CDR3 nucleotides are TGTGCCAGCGGCTTCACAGGGAGCTCCTACAATGAGCAGTTCTTC. Protein: CASGFTGSSYNEQFF.

The chain employs TRBV11-3 and TRBJ2-3; no firm D call. Germline CDR1 is SGHNT and CDR2 is YENEEA. The CDR3 is made up of 15 amino acids. V lost 1 base, J lost 0 bases, and 8 bases lay in between. CDR3 sequence reads: CASSLGVGSTDTQYF. DNA of the CDR3: TGTGCCAGCAGCTTAGGGGTCGGGAGCACAGATACGCAGTATTTT.

The gene calls are TRBV5-1 and TRBJ2-3; 10 nucleotides match TRBD1. The CDR3 runs to 16 residues. Germline values: CDR1 SGHRS, CDR2 YFSETQ. J gave up 3 bases and V 4 bases, and 8 bases lay outside the gene matches. This CDR3 reads CASSAPPGQGTDTQYF. In nucleotides, the CDR3 is TGCGCCAGCAGCGCCCCCCCGGGACAGGGGACAGATACGCAGTATTTT.

This clone was seen just once. The V gene is TRBV6-4, the J gene TRBJ2-7, with 11 bases fitting TRBD1. CDR1 and CDR2 from the germline V gene are MRHNA and SNTAGT. CDR3 length: 16 amino acids. Unmatched junction bases numbered 9, after V lost 2 bases and J lost 6 bases. CDR3 sequence: CASSDPIRTGGIEQYF. CDR3 nucleotides: TGTGCCAGCAGTGACCCCATAAGGACAGGGGGCATCGAGCAGTACTTC.

This clone was found once. The V call is TRBV19, the J call TRBJ2-5; 7 bases align to TRBD2. V trimming: 10 bases; J trimming: 4 bases; junction bases outside the gene matches: 9. The CDR3 extends over 13 amino acids. The germline V gene has CDR1 LNHDA and CDR2 SQIVND (reference sequence). CDR3 amino acids: CATGGNGGETQYF. CDR3 bases: TGTGCCACGGGGGGTAACGGGGGAGAGACCCAGTACTTC. Complete variable domain (other parts from reference TRBV19 and TRBJ2-5): DGGITQSPKYLFRKEGQNVTLSCEQNLNHDAMYWYRQDPGQGLRLIYYSQIVNDFQKGDIAEGYSVSREKKESFPLTVTSAQKNPTAFYLCATGGNGGETQYFGPGTRLLVL.

The rearrangement joins TRBV28 to TRBJ2-7; D possibly corresponds to TRBD1 (6 bases). Trimming removed 5 bases from V and 3 bases from J, with 20 bases in between. Germline CDR1 and CDR2: MDHEN and SYDVKM. CDR3 size: 16 residues. Written as DNA, the CDR3 is TGTGCCAGCAGTCCGCCGGGGCAGGGGATTATCTACGAGCAGTACTTC. It translates to CASSPPGQGIIYEQYF. Filled out from reference TRBV28 and TRBJ2-7, the complete variable domain reads DVKVTQSSRYLVKRTGEKVFLECVQDMDHENMFWYRQDPGLGLRLIYFSYDVKMKEKGDIPEGYSVSREKKERFSLILESASTNQTSMYLCASSPPGQGIIYEQYFGPGTRLTVT.

The DNA for the CDR3 is TGCGCCAGCAGCTTGAGGCAGGGGGATCAGCCCCAGCATTTT. This encodes CASSLRQGDQPQHF. The rearrangement uses TRBV5-1 and TRBJ1-5; 7 nucleotides agree with TRBD1. V lost 1 base and J lost 5; bases outside the gene matches: 3. The germline V gene encodes CDR1 SGHRS and CDR2 YFSETQ. The CDR3 runs to 14 residues.

This clone was seen once. V is TRBV7-9 and J is TRBJ2-7, with 8 positions matching TRBD2. Germline loops: CDR1 SEHNR, CDR2 FQNEAQ (reference sequence). V lost 5 bases to trimming and J lost 4 bases; unmatched junction nucleotides: 10. The CDR3 runs to 15 residues. This chain's CDR3 is CASSTGGTSFYEQYF. The CDR3, as DNA: TGTGCCAGCAGCACGGGCGGGACTAGTTTTTACGAGCAGTACTTC.

This clone has more than one count but fewer than ten. The chain links TRBV27 to TRBJ2-2; D gene unclear. The V end lost 5 bases, the J end lost 1 base, and 11 bases lay between the germline ends. CDR3 length: 15 amino acids. CDR1 and CDR2 from the germline V gene are MNHEY and SMNVEV (reference sequence). CDR3 amino acids: CASSPRGRNTGELFF. As DNA, the CDR3 is TGTGCCAGCAGTCCAAGAGGCCGGAACACCGGGGAGCTGTTTTTT.

The rearrangement links TRBV28 to TRBJ1-3; 9 nucleotides agree with TRBD1. V was clipped by 2 bases and J by 5 bases; unmatched bases: 4. Germline lookup yields CDR1 MDHEN and CDR2 SYDVKM. The CDR3 runs to 15 residues. Written as DNA, the CDR3 is TGTGCCAGCAGTTTAGGTACAGGGGGCAGAAACACCATATATTTT. Protein sequence: CASSLGTGGRNTIYF.

This chain uses TRBV21-1 with TRBJ1-1. TRBV21-1 is classified as a pseudogene. The CDR3 runs 16 residues. CDR3 residues: CASSKDQVRGAGGAFF. The CDR3 bases are TGTGCCAGCAGCAAAGATCAGGTTCGGGGGGCAGGAGGAGCTTTCTTT.

The V call is TRBV7-2, the J call TRBJ2-7; the match to TRBD2 covers 8 bases. The CDR3 is 14 amino acids. From germline, CDR1 is SGHTA and CDR2 FQGNSA. After removal of 4 bases from V and 0 bases from J, the junction contained 2 bases not matched to a gene. The CDR3 DNA is TGTGCCAGCAGCTCTAGCGGGTCCTCCTACGAGCAGTACTTC. Protein sequence: CASSSSGSSYEQYF.

The genes are TRBV9 and TRBJ2-7; TRBD1 agrees at 7 bases. The CDR3 length is 14 residues. Trimming took 4 bases from V and 2 from J; bases not matched to a gene: 6. CDR1 SGDLS and CDR2 YYNGEE come from the germline V gene. The CDR3 sequence: CASSPTGQPYEQYF. CDR3 in DNA: TGTGCCAGCAGCCCGACGGGACAGCCCTACGAGCAGTACTTC.

The rearrangement joins TRBV7-3 to TRBJ2-7; a possible D gene is TRBD2 (5 bases). The CDR3 is 12 amino acids. Germline CDR1 reads SGHTA; CDR2 reads FQGTGA. V shed 8 bases and J shed 1 base, with 9 bases lying between them. The CDR3 reads CASPTGSYEQYF. The CDR3 bases are TGTGCCAGCCCCACGGGATCCTACGAGCAGTACTTC.

The chain uses TRBV11-2 and TRBJ2-7; possibly TRBD2 for D (5 bases). This CDR3 is 14 amino acids long. V was trimmed by 2 bases and J by 2 bases, leaving 10 bases between them. CDR1 SGHAT and CDR2 FQNNGV come from the germline V gene. The CDR3 bases are TGTGCCAGCAGCTTAACCCGGGGTCCCTACGAGCAGTACTTC. Translated, it gives CASSLTRGPYEQYF.

This chain links TRBV6-1 with TRBJ2-3; 10 positions agree with TRBD1. In germline, CDR1 is MNHNS, CDR2 SASEGT. This CDR3 has 14 residues. Losses at the gene ends were 3 bases for V and 5 bases for J; bases not matched to a gene: 2. CDR3 DNA: TGTGCCAGCAGTGATTGGACAGGGGGAGATACGCAGTATTTT. It yields the protein CASSDWTGGDTQYF.

The V call is TRBV28, the J call TRBJ2-7, with 11 positions matching TRBD1. Per the germline V gene, CDR1 is MDHEN and CDR2 is SYDVKM. The junction had 8 bases not matched to a gene; V was cut back by 10 bases and J by 6 bases. The CDR3 consists of 13 residues. CDR3 in amino acids: CATVTGTGGEQYF. The CDR3, as DNA: TGTGCCACGGTTACCGGGACAGGGGGCGAGCAGTACTTC.

The rearrangement joins TRBV5-1 to TRBJ2-3, with D unclear. Germline-derived CDR1 and CDR2 are SGHRS and YFSETQ. V lost 5 bases, J lost 0 bases, and 10 bases lay in between. CDR3 length: 14 amino acids. In DNA, the CDR3 is TGCGCCAGCAGTACTCAAACTAGCACAGATACGCAGTATTTT. As protein: CASSTQTSTDTQYF.

CDR3 sequence reads: CASSHPGTGVNIQYF. The DNA for the CDR3 is TGCGCCAGCAGTCACCCCGGGACAGGGGTAAACATTCAGTACTTC. This sequence joins TRBV23-1 and TRBJ2-4, with 10 bases fitting TRBD1. TRBV23-1 is filed as an ORF, its function uncertain. The CDR3 is 15 amino acids. With 3 bases clipped from V and 6 bases from J, the junction kept 5 bases outside the gene matches.

The rearrangement joins TRBV2 to TRBJ2-5; D might be TRBD2 (6 bases). The DNA end favors TRBJ2-7, so the J call may be wrong. Per the germline V gene, CDR1 is SNHLY and CDR2 is FYNNEI. The CDR3 has 13 residues. CDR3 DNA: TGTGCCAGCATTAGCGCCGGGGGATCCGAGCAGTACTTC. Translating gives CASISAGGSEQYF.

This rearrangement joins TRBV5-1 to TRBJ1-6, with D hard to call. The CDR3 sequence is 13 residues long. V lost 1 base and J 9 bases, leaving 8 bases between the germline ends. Looked up from germline, CDR1 is SGHRS and CDR2 is YFSETQ. The CDR3 reads CASSLSLSSPLHF. Here the CDR3 DNA reads TGCGCCAGCAGCTTGTCGCTCAGTTCACCCCTCCACTTT.

This chain joins TRBV29-1 and TRBJ1-4; 11 positions match TRBD1. This CDR3 comprises 12 residues. Germline V gene sequence: CDR1 SQVTM, CDR2 ANQGSEA. Trimming took 7 bases from V and 5 from J; bases not matched to a gene: 0. The CDR3 protein is CSGTGGNEKLFF. CDR3 nucleotides: TGCAGCGGGACAGGGGGCAATGAAAAACTGTTTTTT.